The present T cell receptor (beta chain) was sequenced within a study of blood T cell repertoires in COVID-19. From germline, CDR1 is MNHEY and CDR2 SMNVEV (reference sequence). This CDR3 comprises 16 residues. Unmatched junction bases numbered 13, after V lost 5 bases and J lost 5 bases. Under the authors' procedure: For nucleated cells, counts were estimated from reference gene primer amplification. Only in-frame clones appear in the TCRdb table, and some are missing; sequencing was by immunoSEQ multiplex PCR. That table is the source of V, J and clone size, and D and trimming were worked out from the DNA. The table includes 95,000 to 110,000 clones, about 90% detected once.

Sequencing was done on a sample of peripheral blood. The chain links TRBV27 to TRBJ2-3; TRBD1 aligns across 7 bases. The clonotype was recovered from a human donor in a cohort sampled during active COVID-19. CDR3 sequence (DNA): TGTGCCAGCAGTAACCAATCGAGGGGGCCATTAGATACGCAGTATTTT. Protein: CASSNQSRGPLDTQYF.